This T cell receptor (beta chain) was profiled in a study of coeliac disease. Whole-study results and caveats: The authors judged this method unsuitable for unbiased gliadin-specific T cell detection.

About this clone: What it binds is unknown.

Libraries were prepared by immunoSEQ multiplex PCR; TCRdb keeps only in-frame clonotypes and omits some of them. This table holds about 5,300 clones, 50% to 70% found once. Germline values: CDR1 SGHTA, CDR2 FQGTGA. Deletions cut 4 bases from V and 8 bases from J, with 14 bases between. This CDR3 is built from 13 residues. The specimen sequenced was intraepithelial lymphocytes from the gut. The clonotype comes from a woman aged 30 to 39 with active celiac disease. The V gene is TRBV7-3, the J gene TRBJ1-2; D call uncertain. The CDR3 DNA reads TGTGCCAGCAGCTCGACCCACGGCGGGGGCTACACCTTC. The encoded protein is CASSSTHGGGYTF.